Shown below are 23 T cell receptor beta chains from a single sample sequenced in a study of cytomegalovirus exposure and HLA in healthy donors. The PCR had 60 Vbeta and 13 Jbeta primers. Profiled with immunoSEQ multiplex PCR; TCRdb holds only in-frame clones, not every one. The sample carries 170,000 or so clones, roughly 70% recorded once. The source material was PBMCs. These receptors came from a male donor in good health and CMV-seronegative.

About this clone itself: One junction end disagrees with the germline gene, perhaps due to a read error. The V gene is TRBV20-1, the J gene TRBJ1-6; the D gene is possibly TRBD1 (5 bases). This CDR3 is 9 amino acids long. The V gene's germline CDR1 is DFQATT and CDR2 SNEGSKA (reference sequence). The CDR3 DNA follows: TGCAGTGGGGGCTCACTCCTCCACTTT. Translation gives CSGGSLLHF.

The table lists this clone with a count of one. The rearrangement uses TRBV30 and TRBJ2-3; 8 nucleotides agree with TRBD2. The CDR3 is 17 residues long. CDR1 is GTSNPN, CDR2 SVGIG, per germline (reference sequence). The V gene end was trimmed by 2 bases and the J gene end by 4 bases; junction bases not matched to a gene: 14. The CDR3: CAWSTTTAGTRADTQYF. CDR3 DNA sequence: TGTGCCTGGAGTACAACCACCGCCGGGACTAGAGCAGATACGCAGTATTTT.

The CDR3 nucleotides read TGCGCCAGCAGCTTCCGTCGACTAGCCGAAAGCTCCTACGAGCAGTACTTC. Its translation: CASSFRRLAESSYEQYF. The J gene is TRBJ2-7, the V gene TRBV5-1, with 7 bases fitting TRBD2. V shed 2 bases, J shed 0 bases, and the junction held 11 bases outside the gene matches. CDR1 and CDR2 from the germline V gene are SGHRS and YFSETQ. CDR3 length: 17 residues.

This chain links TRBV19 with TRBJ1-5; D gene uncertain. The CDR3 covers 14 residues. Looked up from germline, CDR1 is LNHDA and CDR2 is SQIVND (reference sequence). The V and J ends lost 5 bases and 2 bases respectively, with 10 bases between them. The CDR3 spells CASSSTIRNQPQHF. Written as DNA, the CDR3 is TGTGCCAGTAGTTCCACTATTCGCAATCAGCCCCAGCATTTT.

Of note for this clone: This sample also contains other DNA sequences that code for the same CDR3. The rearrangement joins TRBV6-5 to TRBJ1-5, with D uncertain. Trimming took 2 bases from V and 6 from J, leaving 11 bases between them. CDR1 and CDR2 from the germline V gene are MNHEY and SVGAGI. The CDR3 loop spans 14 amino acids. CDR3 amino acids: CASSYVSGSQPQHF. The CDR3 coding sequence is TGTGCCAGCAGTTACGTGTCGGGAAGTCAGCCCCAGCATTTT.

J is TRBJ1-3 and V is TRBV9; D uncertain. The CDR3 runs to 14 residues. Trimming stripped 2 bases from V and 3 bases from J, with 9 bases between. CDR1 SGDLS and CDR2 YYNGEE come from the germline V gene. CDR3 in DNA: TGTGCCAGCAGCGTTACAGTCTTTGGAAACACCATATATTTT. Translated: CASSVTVFGNTIYF.

This clone was recorded only once. The chain uses TRBV6-5 and TRBJ1-5, with D tentatively TRBD1 (6 bases). The V gene's germline CDR1 is MNHEY and CDR2 SVGAGI. The V gene lost 6 bases and the J gene lost 5 bases, with 17 bases spanning the gap. The CDR3 covers 15 residues. The CDR3 protein is CASSRGGSRHQPQHF. The CDR3 region has the DNA TGTGCCAGCAGCCGAGGGGGATCAAGGCATCAGCCCCAGCATTTT.

J is TRBJ1-3 and V is TRBV6-5; D gene ambiguous. The germline gives CDR1 MNHEY, CDR2 SVGAGI. There are 14 residues in the CDR3. Trimming took off 0 bases at V and 14 bases at J, with 17 bases between the two ends. CDR3: CASSYSNRRRRVYF. The CDR3 DNA follows: TGTGCCAGCAGTTACTCGAATCGCAGACGACGGGTATATTTT.

The chain couples TRBV9 to TRBJ2-1, with 8 bases aligning to TRBD2. Germline V gene sequence: CDR1 SGDLS, CDR2 YYNGEE. Trimming at V came to 8 bases and at J to 4 bases, leaving 8 bases not matched to a gene. The length of the CDR3 is 14 residues. The CDR3: CASTGGLSYNEQFF. CDR3 DNA: TGTGCCAGTACGGGGGGGCTGAGTTACAATGAGCAGTTCTTC. Using reference TRBV9 and TRBJ2-1 for the parts outside the CDR3, the full variable domain is DSGVTQTPKHLITATGQRVTLRCSPRSGDLSVYWYQQSLDQGLQFLIQYYNGEERAKGNILERFSAQQFPDLHSELNLSSLELGDSALYFCASTGGLSYNEQFFGPGTRLTVL.

This chain links TRBV6-1 with TRBJ1-1; 7 bases map to TRBD1. J lost 4 bases, V lost 8 bases, and 10 bases had no gene match. The CDR3 sequence is 14 residues long. From germline, CDR1 is MNHNS and CDR2 SASEGT. In nucleotides, the CDR3 is TGTGCCAGCCGACTAGGGGGCGCGGGCACTGAAGCTTTCTTT. This gives the protein CASRLGGAGTEAFF.

The chain carries TRBV19 and TRBJ1-1; a weak D match, TRBD1 (6 bases). The length of the CDR3 is 16 residues. Germline V gene lookup returns CDR1 LNHDA and CDR2 SQIVND (reference sequence). Trimming took off 7 bases at V and 1 base at J, with 19 bases between the two ends. For the CDR3, the DNA is TGTGCCAGTACTACCGCGAGGACAGTTCAGAACACTGAAGCTTTCTTT. This sequence encodes CASTTARTVQNTEAFF. Full variable domain (missing parts from reference TRBV19 and TRBJ1-1): DGGITQSPKYLFRKEGQNVTLSCEQNLNHDAMYWYRQDPGQGLRLIYYSQIVNDFQKGDIAEGYSVSREKKESFPLTVTSAQKNPTAFYLCASTTARTVQNTEAFFGQGTRLTVV.

In its sample, this clone was seen once. The chain couples TRBV18 to TRBJ1-2; D perhaps matches TRBD1 (5 bases). V lost 4 bases and J 6 bases, leaving 12 bases between the germline ends. Germline-derived CDR1 and CDR2 are KGHSH and LQKENI. The CDR3 has 13 residues. The CDR3 region is CASSLVRGNGYTF. The CDR3 DNA sequence: TGTGCCAGCTCACTGGTCCGGGGGAATGGCTACACCTTC.

The chain carries TRBV7-3 and TRBJ1-5; TRBD1 aligns across 7 bases. The ends lost 5 bases at V and 0 bases at J; junction bases unmatched: 4. The CDR3 has 15 residues. Germline V gives CDR1 SGHTA, CDR2 FQGTGA. The CDR3 sequence is CASSPQGYSNQPQHF. As DNA, the CDR3 is TGTGCCAGCAGCCCACAGGGGTATAGCAATCAGCCCCAGCATTTT. The full variable domain, in which reference TRBV7-3 and TRBJ1-5 provide the parts outside the CDR3, is GAGVSQTPSNKVTEKGKYVELRCDPISGHTALYWYRQSLGQGPEFLIYFQGTGAADDSGLPNDRFFAVRPEGSVSTLKIQRTERGDSAVYLCASSPQGYSNQPQHFGDGTRLSIL.

This sequence joins TRBV30 and TRBJ2-1, with TRBD1 as a possible D gene (5 bases). The CDR3 has 13 residues. Germline V gene data show CDR1 as GTSNPN and CDR2 as SVGIG (reference sequence). Trimming pared 1 base from V and 9 bases from J, leaving 13 bases between. The CDR3 nucleotides are TGTGCCTGGAGTGCCTCCGGGCAGGGTGAGCAGTTCTTC. Translated: CAWSASGQGEQFF.

The V gene is TRBV30, the J gene TRBJ2-3; TRBD2 matches 7 bases. The CDR3 extends over 12 amino acids. Per germline, CDR1 GTSNPN and CDR2 SVGIG (reference sequence). V shed 7 bases, J shed 2 bases, and the junction held 3 bases outside the gene matches. CDR3 protein: CAFGGYTDTQYF. Here the CDR3 DNA reads TGTGCCTTCGGGGGGTACACAGATACGCAGTATTTT.

This chain connects TRBV27 to TRBJ1-6, with 8 bases matching TRBD1. J was trimmed by 0 bases and V by 5 bases; bases with no gene match: 3. CDR3 length equals 16 residues. CDR1 and CDR2 from the germline V gene are MNHEY and SMNVEV (reference sequence). The CDR3 DNA sequence: TGTGCCAGCAGTGCGGACAGGGCCTCCTATAATTCACCCCTCCACTTT. Protein sequence: CASSADRASYNSPLHF.

The gene calls are TRBV30 and TRBJ2-3; D unclear. The CDR3 extends over 10 amino acids. Germline V gene data show CDR1 as GTSNPN and CDR2 as SVGIG (reference sequence). With 2 bases removed from V and 7 bases from J, the gap between germline ends came to 4 bases. Here the CDR3 DNA reads TGTGCCTGGAGTATAAATACGCAGTATTTT. Translation gives CAWSINTQYF.

The chain recombines TRBV15 with TRBJ1-3; D unclear. In germline, CDR1 is LNHNV, CDR2 YYDKDF (reference sequence). The V gene lost 9 bases and the J gene lost 0 bases, with 15 bases spanning the gap. The CDR3 totals 15 residues. CDR3 sequence reads: CATNSGQSSGNTIYF. The CDR3 DNA reads as TGTGCCACAAACAGCGGTCAGAGCTCTGGAAACACCATATATTTT.

This clone has a single count. V gene TRBV19 combines with J gene TRBJ2-2, with 7 bases that match TRBD2. Trimming at V came to 3 bases and at J to 4 bases, leaving 5 bases not matched to a gene. CDR3 length equals 15 residues. CDR1 and CDR2 (germline): LNHDA, SQIVND (reference sequence). CDR3 region: CASSIGGRATGELFF. DNA for the CDR3: TGTGCCAGTAGTATCGGGGGGAGGGCCACCGGGGAGCTGTTTTTT.

The chain couples TRBV6-5 to TRBJ1-2; TRBD1 matches 12 bases. Per germline, CDR1 MNHEY and CDR2 SVGAGI. This CDR3 has 15 residues. V shed 6 bases and J 4 bases; nucleotides not matched to a gene: 6. The CDR3 DNA reads as TGTGCCAGCAGCCTGGGACAGGGGGCTGGCTATGGCTACACCTTC. Protein: CASSLGQGAGYGYTF.

The CDR3 nucleotides read TGCGCCAGCAGCCGGATGGGGGGGAACACTGAAGCTTTCTTT. It yields the protein CASSRMGGNTEAFF. The chain is built from TRBV4-3 and TRBJ1-1; D may be TRBD1 (5 bases). V was pared by 4 bases and J by 1 base, with 10 bases between. This CDR3 is built from 14 residues. CDR1 LGHNA and CDR2 YSLEER come from the germline V gene.

The V and J genes are TRBV6-5 and TRBJ1-5; 8 bases are shared with TRBD1. Per germline, CDR1 MNHEY and CDR2 SVGAGI. The CDR3 sequence is 14 residues long. The trim removed 6 bases at V and 1 base at J, leaving 2 bases unmatched. In nucleotides, the CDR3 is TGTGCCAGCAGGCACAGGGGGAGCAATCAGCCCCAGCATTTT. Residues: CASRHRGSNQPQHF.

The V and J genes are TRBV11-2 and TRBJ1-6, with D tentatively TRBD1 (5 bases). Per germline, CDR1 SGHAT and CDR2 FQNNGV. The CDR3 is made up of 15 amino acids. Trimming left V 3 bases short and J 10 bases short, with 16 bases between. The CDR3 DNA reads TGTGCCAGCAGCTTCGAAACCGCAGGGTCCTCACCCCTCCACTTT. Protein product: CASSFETAGSSPLHF.